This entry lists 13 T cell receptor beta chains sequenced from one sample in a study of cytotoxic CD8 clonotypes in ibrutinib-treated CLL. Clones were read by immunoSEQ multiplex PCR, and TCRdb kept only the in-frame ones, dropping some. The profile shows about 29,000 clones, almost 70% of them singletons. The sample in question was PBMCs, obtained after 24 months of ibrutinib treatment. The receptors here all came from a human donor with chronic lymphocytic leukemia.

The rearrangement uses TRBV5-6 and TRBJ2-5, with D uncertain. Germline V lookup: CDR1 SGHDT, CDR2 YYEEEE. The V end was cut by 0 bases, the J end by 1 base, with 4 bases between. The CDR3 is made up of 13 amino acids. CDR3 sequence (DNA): TGTGCCAGCAGCTTGGCAGCCCAAGAGACCCAGTACTTC. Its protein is CASSLAAQETQYF.

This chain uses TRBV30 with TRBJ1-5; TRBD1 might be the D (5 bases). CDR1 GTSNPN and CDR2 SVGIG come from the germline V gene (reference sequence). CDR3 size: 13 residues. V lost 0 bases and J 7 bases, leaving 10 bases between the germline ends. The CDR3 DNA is TGTGCCTGGAGTGTGAAGAGGGACCAGCCCCAGCATTTT. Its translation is CAWSVKRDQPQHF.

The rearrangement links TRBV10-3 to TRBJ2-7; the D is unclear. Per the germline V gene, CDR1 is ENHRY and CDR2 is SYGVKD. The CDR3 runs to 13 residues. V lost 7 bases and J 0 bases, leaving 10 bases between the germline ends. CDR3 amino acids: CAITPQSSYEQYF. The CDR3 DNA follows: TGTGCCATCACCCCCCAGAGCTCCTACGAGCAGTACTTC.

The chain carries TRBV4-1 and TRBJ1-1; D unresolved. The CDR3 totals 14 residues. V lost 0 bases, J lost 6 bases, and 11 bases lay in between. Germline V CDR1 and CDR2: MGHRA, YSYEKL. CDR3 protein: CASSQDEVRAEAFF. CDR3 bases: TGCGCCAGCAGCCAAGATGAGGTGCGGGCTGAAGCTTTCTTT.

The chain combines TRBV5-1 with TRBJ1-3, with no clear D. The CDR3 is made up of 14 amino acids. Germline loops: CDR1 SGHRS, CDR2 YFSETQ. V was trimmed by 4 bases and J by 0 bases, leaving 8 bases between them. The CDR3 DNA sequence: TGCGCCAGCAGCCCCACTCACTCTGGAAACACCATATATTTT. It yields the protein CASSPTHSGNTIYF.

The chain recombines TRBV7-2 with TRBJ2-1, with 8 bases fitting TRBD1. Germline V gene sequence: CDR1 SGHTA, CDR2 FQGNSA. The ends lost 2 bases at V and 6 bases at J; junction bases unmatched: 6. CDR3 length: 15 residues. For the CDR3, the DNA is TGTGCCAGCAGCTTATATCAGGGGGCGGGCAATGAGCAGTTCTTC. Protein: CASSLYQGAGNEQFF.

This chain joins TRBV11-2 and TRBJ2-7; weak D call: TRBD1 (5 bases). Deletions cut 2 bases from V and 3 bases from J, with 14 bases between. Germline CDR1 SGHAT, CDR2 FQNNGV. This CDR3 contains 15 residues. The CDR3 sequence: CASSLWWGRGYEQYF. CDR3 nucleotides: TGTGCCAGCAGCTTATGGTGGGGCCGAGGCTACGAGCAGTACTTC.

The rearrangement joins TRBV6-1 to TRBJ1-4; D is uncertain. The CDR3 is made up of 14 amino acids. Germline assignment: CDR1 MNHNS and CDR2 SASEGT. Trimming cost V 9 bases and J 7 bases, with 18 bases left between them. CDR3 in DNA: TGTGCCAGTACCCTCAGCAAACTAACTGAAAAACTGTTTTTT. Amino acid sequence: CASTLSKLTEKLFF.

The DNA of the CDR3 is TGTGCCAGCACCGTACAGGGGTGGGGATACGAGCAGTACTTC. Translating gives CASTVQGWGYEQYF. This chain joins TRBV28 and TRBJ2-7; 7 nucleotides align to TRBD1. V dropped 7 bases and J dropped 4; count of bases not matched to a gene: 10. Germline CDR1 is MDHEN and CDR2 is SYDVKM. This CDR3 is built from 14 residues.

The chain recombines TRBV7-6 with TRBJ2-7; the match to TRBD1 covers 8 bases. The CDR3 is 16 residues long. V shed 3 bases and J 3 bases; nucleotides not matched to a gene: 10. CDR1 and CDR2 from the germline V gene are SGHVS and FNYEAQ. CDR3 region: CASSLEPGTGDYEQYF. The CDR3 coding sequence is TGTGCCAGCAGCTTGGAGCCCGGGACAGGAGACTACGAGCAGTACTTC.

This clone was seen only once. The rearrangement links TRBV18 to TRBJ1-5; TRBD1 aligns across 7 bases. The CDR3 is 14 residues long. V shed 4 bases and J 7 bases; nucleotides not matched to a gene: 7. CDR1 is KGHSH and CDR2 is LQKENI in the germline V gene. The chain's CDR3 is CASSLQGSGQPQHF. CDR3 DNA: TGTGCCAGCTCACTACAGGGGTCAGGGCAGCCCCAGCATTTT.

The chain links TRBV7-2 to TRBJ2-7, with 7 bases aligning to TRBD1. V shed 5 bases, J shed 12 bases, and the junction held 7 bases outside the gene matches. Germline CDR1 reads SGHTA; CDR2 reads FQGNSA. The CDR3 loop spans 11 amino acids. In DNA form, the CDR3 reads TGTGCCAGCAGCCGTGACAGGGTAAGGTACTTC. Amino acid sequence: CASSRDRVRYF.

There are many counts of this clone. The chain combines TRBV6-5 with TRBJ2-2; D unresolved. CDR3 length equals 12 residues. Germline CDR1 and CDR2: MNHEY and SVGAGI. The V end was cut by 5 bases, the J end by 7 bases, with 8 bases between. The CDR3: CASSPYGGELFF. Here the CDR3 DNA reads TGTGCCAGCAGTCCCTACGGCGGGGAGCTGTTTTTT.